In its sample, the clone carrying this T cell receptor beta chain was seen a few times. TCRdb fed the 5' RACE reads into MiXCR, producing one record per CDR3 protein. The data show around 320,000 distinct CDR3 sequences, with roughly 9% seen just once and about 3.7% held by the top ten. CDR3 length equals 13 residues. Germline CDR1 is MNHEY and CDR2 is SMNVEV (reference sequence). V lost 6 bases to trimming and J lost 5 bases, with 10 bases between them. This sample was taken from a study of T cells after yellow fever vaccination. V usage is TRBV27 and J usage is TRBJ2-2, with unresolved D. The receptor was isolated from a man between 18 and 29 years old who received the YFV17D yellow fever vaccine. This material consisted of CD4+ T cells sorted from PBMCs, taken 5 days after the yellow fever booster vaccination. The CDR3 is CASSPRWTGELFF. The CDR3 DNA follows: TGTGCCAGCAGCCCTAGGTGGACCGGGGAGCTGTTTTTT.